Listed below are T cell receptor beta chains from one sample, sequenced in a study of control samples from healthy donors and cancer patients. Here immunoSEQ multiplex PCR was the method, and the copy in TCRdb shows in-frame clones only, minus some. The sample lists approximately 180,000 clones, approximately 94% occurring once. The material sequenced was blood. All receptors come from a woman between 18 and 29 years old in good health. Both conserved end residues are part of each CDR3. A D gene is named only where the DNA matches it firmly. Clone size is given for some rows only: seen once, a few or many times, or a class if the clone is expanded.

j_call	d_call	v_call	clone_size	cdr3_nt	cdr3_aa
TRBJ1-3	TRBD1	TRBV5-6	-	TGTGCCAGCAGCTTGTCCGTCCAGGGGGATGGAAACACCATATATTTT	CASSLSVQGDGNTIYF
TRBJ1-2	-	TRBV28	-	TGTGCCAGCAGTTCGGACAGCCGAGGCTACACCTTC	CASSSDSRGYTF
TRBJ1-2	-	TRBV4-1	-	TGCGCCAGCAGCCAAGTCCGAGGTGAGAACTATGGCTACACCTTC	CASSQVRGENYGYTF
TRBJ2-7	TRBD2	TRBV4-2	-	TGTGCCAGCAGCCAAGGTCCGGGACTAGCCTACGAGCAGTACTTC	CASSQGPGLAYEQYF
TRBJ2-3	-	TRBV6-2/TRBV6-3	-	TGTGCCAGCAGTTACTCGAGGGCCAGACTCACAGATACGCAGTATTTT	CASSYSRARLTDTQYF
TRBJ2-1	TRBD1	TRBV27	-	TGTGCCAGCAGTGCCCTATACAGGGGGCGAAACAACAATGAGCAGTTCTTC	CASSALYRGRNNNEQFF
TRBJ1-2	-	TRBV5-1	-	TGCGCCAGCAGCTTGGAGGGAGCCAGCTATGGCTACACCTTC	CASSLEGASYGYTF
TRBJ2-1	TRBD2	TRBV9	-	TGTGCCAGCAGCGTAGGGGATCAGCGGGGGTACAATGAGCAGTTCTTC	CASSVGDQRGYNEQFF
TRBJ2-7	TRBD2	TRBV28	-	TGTGCCAGCAGCCGGTCACTAGCGGGAGGGCCCGGCTACGAGCAGTACTTC	CASSRSLAGGPGYEQYF
TRBJ1-1	TRBD1	TRBV18	-	TGTGCCAGCTGGCCAGGGGGGTCGTCGACTACTGAAGCTTTCTTT	CASWPGGSSTTEAFF
TRBJ1-6	TRBD1	TRBV19	-	TGTGCCAGTAATGACAGGGACTCACCCCTCCACTTT	CASNDRDSPLHF
TRBJ2-5	TRBD2	TRBV5-1	-	TGCGCCAGCAGCCCACGACTTGGACTAGCGGGACTCCAAGAGACCCAGTACTTC	CASSPRLGLAGLQETQYF
TRBJ1-3	-	TRBV6-6	-	TGTGCCAGCCTCTACAGCATATCTGGAAACACCATATATTTT	CASLYSISGNTIYF
TRBJ1-4	-	TRBV7-9	once	TGTGCCAGCAGCTTAGTAGATGGGGAAAAACTGTTTTTT	CASSLVDGEKLFF
TRBJ1-5	TRBD1	TRBV6-6	-	TGTGCCAGCAGCGCCGGGACAGGGAGCAATCAGCCCCAGCATTTT	CASSAGTGSNQPQHF
TRBJ1-1	-	TRBV7-2	-	TGTGCCAGCAAGAGGGCGGGGGCTTTCTTT	CASKRAGAFF
TRBJ1-2	TRBD1	TRBV6-5	-	TGTGCCAGCAGGGGGACAGTACTGTATGGCTACACCTTC	CASRGTVLYGYTF
TRBJ2-1	TRBD2	TRBV6-2/TRBV6-3	-	TGTGCCAGCAGTTACCTCCTGGAGCGGGAAGACAATGAGCAGTTCTTC	CASSYLLEREDNEQFF
TRBJ1-6	-	TRBV4-2	few	TGTGCCAGCAGCCAAGACAGGGATAGGAAGGCTTCACCCCTCCACTTT	CASSQDRDRKASPLHF
TRBJ1-4	TRBD1	TRBV5-4	-	TGTGCCAGCAGCCGGGGACAGTCTAATGAAAAACTGTTTTTT	CASSRGQSNEKLFF
TRBJ1-2	TRBD1	TRBV7-3	-	TGTGCCAGCAGCCAATCCGTCGGGACAGAGTATCGCTACACCTTC	CASSQSVGTEYRYTF
TRBJ2-3	TRBD1	TRBV4-3	-	TGCGCCAGCACTGCCAAGATACAGGGGTGGGATACGCAGTATTTT	CASTAKIQGWDTQYF
TRBJ2-3	TRBD2	TRBV6-5	-	TGTGCCAGCATCCGGCTAGCGGGCCGCACAGATACGCAGTATTTT	CASIRLAGRTDTQYF
TRBJ1-2	TRBD1	TRBV24-1	-	TGTGCCACCAGTGATACACGACAGGGTGATAACTATGGCTACACCTTC	CATSDTRQGDNYGYTF
TRBJ1-6	-	TRBV3-1/TRBV3-2	-	TGTGCCAGCAGCCGAGTATCGGGCAACCCGACTTCACCCCTCCACTTT	CASSRVSGNPTSPLHF
TRBJ1-4	-	TRBV5-1	-	TGCGCCAGCAGTATGGCCGGGGGCAGTAATGAAAAACTGTTTTTT	CASSMAGGSNEKLFF
TRBJ2-7	-	TRBV20-1	-	TGCAGTGCCTGGGACGGCTACGAGCAGTACTTC	CSAWDGYEQYF
TRBJ2-7	TRBD1	TRBV5-4	-	TGTGCCAGCAGCTTGAAAGGCGGGCAGGGGGTCTACGAGCAGTACTTC	CASSLKGGQGVYEQYF
TRBJ1-3	-	TRBV9	-	TGTGCCAGCAGCCCCCCAGGTGGAAACACCATATATTTT	CASSPPGGNTIYF
TRBJ1-1	-	TRBV19	-	TGTGCCAGTAGTATTGATGGGGGGGTGGTGAACACTGAAGCTTTCTTT	CASSIDGGVVNTEAFF